A single sample is the source of the 14 T cell receptor beta chains below, sequenced in a study of T cell repertoires in cytomegalovirus infection (dated by TCRdb to the late 2010s). Sequencer: Illumina HiSeq 1500. The public reads were run again by TCRdb, first through fastp at Q25 and then through MiXCR, and only productive beta chains were kept. Identical CDR3 protein sequences are pooled into one entry, listed with their most common genes and DNA. Across this sample there are hundreds of thousands of distinct CDR3 sequences, with under 40% seen only once. Together, the top ten hold around 2.8% of the sample. Sequenced: PBMCs. These receptors were taken from a human donor in good health (CMV status not recorded). Some clones in this sample may be carry-over from other donors' samples.

The V call is TRBV12-3 or TRBV12-4, the J call TRBJ2-7, with D unresolved. This CDR3 comprises 11 residues. Trimming left V 1 base short and J 6 bases short, with 4 bases between. The CDR3 DNA reads TGTGCCAGCAGTTTAGGGACCGAGCAGTACTTC. It encodes CASSLGTEQYF.

Concerning this clonotype itself: At one boundary the junction diverges from the germline segment, which might be a read error. The chain carries TRBV12-3 or TRBV12-4 and TRBJ2-5; possible D gene TRBD1, 6 bases. The CDR3 runs to 12 residues. The CDR3 here is CARSLGGRTQYF. The DNA of the CDR3 is TGTGCCCGCAGTTTAGGGGGACGGACCCAGTACTTC.

The rearrangement uses TRBV5-1 and TRBJ1-2; 9 nucleotides align to TRBD1. The germline V gene encodes CDR1 SGHRS and CDR2 YFSETQ. Trimming removed 4 bases from V and 6 bases from J; junction bases left unmatched: 7. The CDR3 has 14 amino acids. The CDR3 coding sequence is TGCGCCAGCAGCCACAACTGGGACAGGGATGGCTACACCTTC. It encodes CASSHNWDRDGYTF.

The sample holds a few counts of this clonotype. This CDR3 reads CSAHRQGALTEAFF. The CDR3 DNA is TGCAGTGCTCATAGACAGGGGGCATTAACTGAAGCTTTCTTT. This chain joins TRBV20-1 and TRBJ1-1; 10 bases line up with TRBD1. CDR3 size: 14 residues. Germline V gives CDR1 DFQATT, CDR2 SNEGSKA (reference sequence). Losses at the gene ends were 5 bases for V and 5 bases for J; bases not matched to a gene: 8.

This clonotype has at least ten counts. The CDR3 here is CASSLGDRARANQPQHF. The CDR3 nucleotides read TGTGCCAGCAGCTTAGGGGACAGGGCCAGAGCTAATCAGCCCCAGCATTTT. The chain recombines TRBV7-9 with TRBJ1-5; 9 bases align to TRBD1. The CDR3 is 17 residues long. CDR1 and CDR2 (germline): SEHNR, FQNEAQ (reference sequence). J was trimmed by 4 bases and V by 1 base; bases with no gene match: 8.

This clonotype was counted a few times. This rearrangement joins TRBV2 to TRBJ2-1; a possible D gene is TRBD2 (7 bases). The CDR3 is 14 residues long. Trimming pared 3 bases from V and 6 bases from J, leaving 12 bases between. The germline V gene has CDR1 SNHLY and CDR2 FYNNEI. The CDR3 bases are TGTGCCAGCAGTGATGTGGGGGGGGCCAATGAGCAGTTCTTC. Protein: CASSDVGGANEQFF. Combining the CDR3 with reference TRBV2 and TRBJ2-1 gives the whole variable domain EPEVTQTPSHQVTQMGQEVILRCVPISNHLYFYWYRQILGQKVEFLVSFYNNEISEKSEIFDDQFSVERPDGSNFTLKIRSTKLEDSAMYFCASSDVGGANEQFFGPGTRLTVL.

This chain joins TRBV5-6 and TRBJ1-6; tentative D call: TRBD1 (6 bases). The CDR3 has 14 residues. Trimming shortened V by 0 bases and J by 17 bases, and 18 bases separated the two germline ends. CDR1 is SGHDT and CDR2 is YYEEEE in the germline V gene. CDR3 in amino acids: CASSLGTAEIGIHF. CDR3 nucleotide sequence: TGTGCCAGCAGCTTGGGGACAGCCGAAATAGGGATCCACTTT. The variable domain in full, with the rest retrieved from reference TRBV5-6 and TRBJ1-6, is DAGVTQSPTHLIKTRGQQVTLRCSPKSGHDTVSWYQQALGQGPQFIFQYYEEEERQRGNFPDRFSGHQFPNYSSELNVNALLLGDSALYLCASSLGTAEIGIHFGNGTRLTVT.

This clonotype has a handful of counts. The chain has TRBV6-6 and TRBJ2-4; D is ambiguous. The V gene lost 5 bases and the J gene lost 0 bases, with 17 bases spanning the gap. The CDR3 is made up of 17 amino acids. The V gene's germline CDR1 is MNHNY and CDR2 SVGAGI (reference sequence). CDR3 sequence: CASSNSYPIRAKNIQYF. The DNA for the CDR3 is TGTGCCAGCAGTAATTCCTACCCCATCCGAGCCAAAAACATTCAGTACTTC.

This clonotype was seen more than once but under ten times. This chain links TRBV7-2 with TRBJ1-2, with D uncertain. Germline CDR1 reads SGHTA; CDR2 reads FQGNSA. V was shortened by 7 bases and J by 2 bases, with 14 bases between the two germline ends. The CDR3 contains 14 residues. CDR3 in amino acids: CASTKRGPNYGYTF. CDR3 bases: TGTGCCAGCACCAAAAGAGGACCCAACTATGGCTACACCTTC.

This chain joins TRBV7-8 and TRBJ2-2; tentatively, D is TRBD2 (5 bases). V dropped 0 bases and J dropped 7 bases, with 27 bases sitting between them. This CDR3 comprises 20 residues. Germline-derived CDR1 and CDR2 are SGHVS and FQNEAQ. CDR3: CASSLAGIGFTRMFRGELFF. In nucleotides, the CDR3 is TGTGCCAGCAGCTTAGCAGGAATCGGGTTTACTAGGATGTTCCGCGGGGAGCTGTTTTTT.

J is TRBJ2-5 and V is TRBV6-5; 7 bases agree with TRBD2. Per germline, CDR1 MNHEY and CDR2 SVGAGI. V shed 1 base, J shed 2 bases, and the junction held 7 bases outside the gene matches. This CDR3 comprises 16 residues. The CDR3 DNA is TGTGCCAGCAGTTACTGGCGGGGGATGAGGCAAGAGACCCAGTACTTC. This codes for CASSYWRGMRQETQYF.

V usage is TRBV29-1 and J usage is TRBJ1-2; D unresolved. V lost 5 bases and J lost 7, with 14 bases in between. The CDR3 has 12 residues. CDR1 and CDR2 (germline): SQVTM, ANQGSEA. This CDR3 reads CSVRFRVVGYTF. Written as DNA, the CDR3 is TGCAGCGTTAGATTTAGGGTGGTTGGCTACACCTTC.

In this sample, this clonotype turned up many times. The chain couples TRBV7-6 to TRBJ2-3; 7 bases map to TRBD1. This CDR3 spans 16 amino acids. Germline V gene lookup returns CDR1 SGHVS and CDR2 FNYEAQ. The junction had 7 bases not matched to a gene; V was cut back by 1 base and J by 3 bases. The CDR3 region is CASSLGSTGATDTQYF. The CDR3 DNA reads as TGTGCCAGCAGCTTAGGTTCTACAGGGGCAACAGATACGCAGTATTTT.

The genes are TRBV10-3 and TRBJ2-3; possible D gene TRBD1, 6 bases. CDR1 and CDR2 (germline): ENHRY, SYGVKD. V shed 0 bases and J shed 1 base, with 8 bases lying between them. The CDR3 length is 15 residues. In nucleotides, the CDR3 is TGTGCCATCAGTGAGTCCAGGGGACGCACAGATACGCAGTATTTT. Protein sequence: CAISESRGRTDTQYF.